A selection of T cell receptor beta chains follows, all from one sample in a study of T cells in Graves' hyperthyroidism and ophthalmopathy. TCRdb called the multiplex PCR reads again in MiXCR, with one record for every CDR3 protein. Counted here are some 760,000 distinct CDR3 sequences, around 15% occurring once; the ten biggest clones make up 10%. Sample: blood. The receptors shown here come from a woman younger than 35 with Graves' hyperthyroidism. The CDR3 runs from the conserved cysteine through the conserved F or W. Fields, in order: CDR3 DNA, CDR3 protein, V gene, clone size, J gene, D gene. A D gene is named only where the DNA matches it firmly. The size of a clone is reported for some rows only, either as once, few or many, or as a class for expanded clones.

CDR3 DNA: TGCAGTGCTAGAGATCCGGAGGGACAGTACTACGAGCAGTACTTC; CDR3 protein: CSARDPEGQYYEQYF; V gene: TRBV20-1; clone size: -; J gene: TRBJ2-7; D gene: -
CDR3 DNA: TGCAGTGCTACTTCCGGGAGGGAGTACGAGCAGTACTTC; CDR3 protein: CSATSGREYEQYF; V gene: TRBV20-1; clone size: -; J gene: TRBJ2-7; D gene: TRBD2
CDR3 DNA: TGTGCCACCAGTGTGGGCGGGAGGACCTACAATGAGCAGTTCTTC; CDR3 protein: CATSVGGRTYNEQFF; V gene: TRBV24-1; clone size: many; J gene: TRBJ2-1; D gene: TRBD2
CDR3 DNA: TGCAGCGTCCAAGATACACCCCGCTACGAGCAGTACTTC; CDR3 protein: CSVQDTPRYEQYF; V gene: TRBV20-1; clone size: -; J gene: TRBJ2-7; D gene: -
CDR3 DNA: TGTGCCAGCAGCTTGCCCGCTTGGACTAGCGGGATGTACAATGAGCAGTTCTTC; CDR3 protein: CASSLPAWTSGMYNEQFF; V gene: TRBV7-9; clone size: many; J gene: TRBJ2-1; D gene: TRBD2
CDR3 DNA: TGTGCCGGGACCATCGTAGCGGGAGGGCCCAACAATGAGCAGTTCTTC; CDR3 protein: CAGTIVAGGPNNEQFF; V gene: TRBV7-2; clone size: many; J gene: TRBJ2-1; D gene: TRBD2
CDR3 DNA: TGTGCCAGCAGCTCGCGGGGGTGGTCCTACGAGCAGTACTTC; CDR3 protein: CASSSRGWSYEQYF; V gene: TRBV13; clone size: many; J gene: TRBJ2-7; D gene: TRBD2
CDR3 DNA: TGTGCCAGCAGCCCCCGTCGGGGCGAGCAGTACTTC; CDR3 protein: CASSPRRGEQYF; V gene: TRBV7-2; clone size: many; J gene: TRBJ2-7; D gene: -
CDR3 DNA: TGTGCCAGCAGCTTTGGACCACGGGGGCAGGGTCAGCCCCAGCATTTT; CDR3 protein: CASSFGPRGQGQPQHF; V gene: TRBV7-9; clone size: -; J gene: TRBJ1-5; D gene: -
CDR3 DNA: TGTGCCAGCAGTACCGGGACAGGGTCCTATCAGCCCCAGCATTTT; CDR3 protein: CASSTGTGSYQPQHF; V gene: TRBV6-5; clone size: -; J gene: TRBJ1-5; D gene: TRBD1
CDR3 DNA: TGTGCCAGTAGTATTAGTGCGGGACCCTACAATGAGCAGTTCTTC; CDR3 protein: CASSISAGPYNEQFF; V gene: TRBV19; clone size: few; J gene: TRBJ2-1; D gene: -
CDR3 DNA: TGTGCCAGCAGCTTAGCGGGGAGTCGAGCGCAGTATTTT; CDR3 protein: CASSLAGSRAQYF; V gene: TRBV7-2; clone size: many; J gene: TRBJ2-3; D gene: -
CDR3 DNA: TGTGCCAGCAGTTATATATCCGCGACAGTCGGGGAGCTGTTTTTT; CDR3 protein: CASSYISATVGELFF; V gene: TRBV6-5; clone size: -; J gene: TRBJ2-2; D gene: -
CDR3 DNA: TGTGCCAGCAGCTCCGTCCGAACAGGGGATGTTAACTATGGCTACACCTTC; CDR3 protein: CASSSVRTGDVNYGYTF; V gene: TRBV11-2; clone size: many; J gene: TRBJ1-2; D gene: TRBD1
CDR3 DNA: TGTGCCAGCACCACGGGATCTGAAGCTTTCTTT; CDR3 protein: CASTTGSEAFF; V gene: TRBV11-1; clone size: -; J gene: TRBJ1-1; D gene: -
CDR3 DNA: TGTGCCAGCAGCTTAGAGGAGGGAGCGGGAGTTGGGATCTACGAGCAGTACTTC; CDR3 protein: CASSLEEGAGVGIYEQYF; V gene: TRBV11-2; clone size: many; J gene: TRBJ2-7; D gene: TRBD2
CDR3 DNA: TGTGCCAGCAGCCCCCAAATGGGGGACTGGGGCTACACCTTC; CDR3 protein: CASSPQMGDWGYTF; V gene: TRBV28; clone size: few; J gene: TRBJ1-2; D gene: -
CDR3 DNA: TGTGCCAGCAGCTTAGGCGGGGCTGGAGGAAACACCATATATTTT; CDR3 protein: CASSLGGAGGNTIYF; V gene: TRBV7-2; clone size: few; J gene: TRBJ1-3; D gene: -
CDR3 DNA: TGTGCCTGGAGTCAGTGGGACAGGGGAAACACCATATATTTT; CDR3 protein: CAWSQWDRGNTIYF; V gene: TRBV30; clone size: many; J gene: TRBJ1-3; D gene: TRBD1
CDR3 DNA: TGTGCCAGCAGCCTAGTCGGCTCAGGGGCCCACACTGAAGCTTTCTTT; CDR3 protein: CASSLVGSGAHTEAFF; V gene: TRBV7-9; clone size: few; J gene: TRBJ1-1; D gene: -
CDR3 DNA: TGTGCCAGCAGTGGTGGGGGCATGAACACTGAAGCTTTCTTT; CDR3 protein: CASSGGGMNTEAFF; V gene: TRBV2; clone size: many; J gene: TRBJ1-1; D gene: -
CDR3 DNA: TGTGCCCCCAACGCTAGCGCAACGGACGAGCAGTACTTC; CDR3 protein: CAPNASATDEQYF; V gene: TRBV28; clone size: -; J gene: TRBJ2-7; D gene: -
CDR3 DNA: TGTGCCAGCAGCTTAGGGACAGGGAATTATGAAGCTTTCTTT; CDR3 protein: CASSLGTGNYEAFF; V gene: TRBV7-9; clone size: few; J gene: TRBJ1-1; D gene: TRBD1
CDR3 DNA: TGCGCCAGCAGATCACTAGCGGGAGGCTCCTACAATGAGCAGTTCTTC; CDR3 protein: CASRSLAGGSYNEQFF; V gene: TRBV5-1; clone size: -; J gene: TRBJ2-1; D gene: TRBD2
CDR3 DNA: TGTGCCAGCAGCTGGGGGGGGGCGCCGAGCACAGATACGCAGTATTTT; CDR3 protein: CASSWGGAPSTDTQYF; V gene: TRBV7-3; clone size: few; J gene: TRBJ2-3; D gene: -
CDR3 DNA: TGTGCCAGCTCACCAGTTCCGGCGGGACTAGGGACAGATACGCAGTATTTT; CDR3 protein: CASSPVPAGLGTDTQYF; V gene: TRBV18; clone size: many; J gene: TRBJ2-3; D gene: TRBD2
CDR3 DNA: TGTGCCAGCAGCCCTGGGGGTTGGGACAATCAGCCCCAGCATTTT; CDR3 protein: CASSPGGWDNQPQHF; V gene: TRBV6-1; clone size: many; J gene: TRBJ1-5; D gene: -
CDR3 DNA: TGCAGTGCTAGAGATAGAGGACAGGGGGCGGACACTGAAGCTTTCTTT; CDR3 protein: CSARDRGQGADTEAFF; V gene: TRBV20-1; clone size: -; J gene: TRBJ1-1; D gene: TRBD1
CDR3 DNA: TGTGCCAGCACGGACACGGGGGAGACCCAGTACTTC; CDR3 protein: CASTDTGETQYF; V gene: TRBV12-3/TRBV12-4; clone size: -; J gene: TRBJ2-5; D gene: -
CDR3 DNA: TGTGCCAGCAGCGCCCGTATTCCTGAGCAGTTCTTC; CDR3 protein: CASSARIPEQFF; V gene: TRBV7-9; clone size: -; J gene: TRBJ2-1; D gene: -
CDR3 DNA: TGTGCCAGCAGTCCGCCAGGGACAGGTTGGGAGGTGAGGCAGTTCTTC; CDR3 protein: CASSPPGTGWEVRQFF; V gene: TRBV12-3/TRBV12-4; clone size: many; J gene: TRBJ2-1; D gene: TRBD1
CDR3 DNA: TGTGCCAGCAGTTCTCCCCTCAGGGGGGCTAACTATGGCTACACCTTC; CDR3 protein: CASSSPLRGANYGYTF; V gene: TRBV27; clone size: many; J gene: TRBJ1-2; D gene: TRBD1
CDR3 DNA: TGTGCCAGCAGTGGGGACAGGGGGGAGACCCAGTACTTC; CDR3 protein: CASSGDRGETQYF; V gene: TRBV6-1; clone size: many; J gene: TRBJ2-5; D gene: TRBD1
CDR3 DNA: TGTGCCATCTCCCACAGAGACACAGATACGCAGTATTTT; CDR3 protein: CAISHRDTDTQYF; V gene: TRBV10-3; clone size: -; J gene: TRBJ2-3; D gene: -
CDR3 DNA: TGCGCCAGCAGTGAGTTGGTGACTAGCGGGGAGCAGTTCTTC; CDR3 protein: CASSELVTSGEQFF; V gene: TRBV10-1; clone size: few; J gene: TRBJ2-1; D gene: TRBD2
CDR3 DNA: TGTGCCAGCGGCGGACAGGGCGATAATTCACCCCTCCACTTT; CDR3 protein: CASGGQGDNSPLHF; V gene: TRBV3-1; clone size: many; J gene: TRBJ1-6; D gene: TRBD1
CDR3 DNA: TGTGCCACCAGTGATTATAGCGGGAGTGAACGCACAGATACGCAGTATTTT; CDR3 protein: CATSDYSGSERTDTQYF; V gene: TRBV24-1; clone size: many; J gene: TRBJ2-3; D gene: TRBD2
CDR3 DNA: TGTGCCAGCAGCCCCCGGACTAGCGGGAGGGCCGAGGGAGGCACCGGGGAGCTGTTTTTT; CDR3 protein: CASSPRTSGRAEGGTGELFF; V gene: TRBV9; clone size: many; J gene: TRBJ2-2; D gene: TRBD2
CDR3 DNA: TGTGCCAGCAGCCAAGTACTTGGATCGAATCCCCAGCATTTT; CDR3 protein: CASSQVLGSNPQHF; V gene: TRBV3-1; clone size: many; J gene: TRBJ1-5; D gene: -
CDR3 DNA: TGTGCCTCCAACCGGGACAGAAGCCTCTATGGCTACACCTTC; CDR3 protein: CASNRDRSLYGYTF; V gene: TRBV30; clone size: few; J gene: TRBJ1-2; D gene: TRBD1
CDR3 DNA: TGTGCCAGCGGGGTGGGGACGGTCGGAGGGGAAAAACTGTTTTTT; CDR3 protein: CASGVGTVGGEKLFF; V gene: TRBV27; clone size: few; J gene: TRBJ1-4; D gene: -
CDR3 DNA: TGCAGCGTTGTGAGAGGAGTGAACACCGGGGAGCTGTTTTTT; CDR3 protein: CSVVRGVNTGELFF; V gene: TRBV29-1; clone size: once; J gene: TRBJ2-2; D gene: -
CDR3 DNA: TGTGCCAGCAGTGCCGGGACAGGTGATCCCGAGCAGTACTTC; CDR3 protein: CASSAGTGDPEQYF; V gene: TRBV2; clone size: few; J gene: TRBJ2-7; D gene: TRBD1
CDR3 DNA: TGCGCCAGCAGCCAAGATCGAAAGGTGGGAACCCAGTACTTC; CDR3 protein: CASSQDRKVGTQYF; V gene: TRBV4-1; clone size: -; J gene: TRBJ2-5; D gene: -
CDR3 DNA: TGTGCCAGTAGTACCTCGCGGAAAAGAAACAGGAAACAGGCTAACTATGGCTACACCTTC; CDR3 protein: CASSTSRKRNRKQANYGYTF; V gene: TRBV19; clone size: -; J gene: TRBJ1-2; D gene: -
CDR3 DNA: TGCGCCAGCAGCCAAGATCATGTGCAGGGCTACACCTTC; CDR3 protein: CASSQDHVQGYTF; V gene: TRBV4-3; clone size: -; J gene: TRBJ1-2; D gene: -
CDR3 DNA: TGTGCCAGCACCATAACTTCTCCCCCCCCCGAGACAGATACGCAGTATTTT; CDR3 protein: CASTITSPPPETDTQYF; V gene: TRBV12-3/TRBV12-4; clone size: few; J gene: TRBJ2-3; D gene: -
CDR3 DNA: TGCAGTGCCGATAAACTAGAGATTGCCTACAATGAGCAGTTCTTC; CDR3 protein: CSADKLEIAYNEQFF; V gene: TRBV20-1; clone size: -; J gene: TRBJ2-1; D gene: -
CDR3 DNA: TGTGCCAGCAGCACCAGGCTAGCGGGTAGCTCCTACAATGAGCAGTTCTTC; CDR3 protein: CASSTRLAGSSYNEQFF; V gene: TRBV7-8; clone size: many; J gene: TRBJ2-1; D gene: TRBD2
CDR3 DNA: TGTGCCAGCTCACCCTCGTGGAGGGGTAATGAAAAACTGTTTTTT; CDR3 protein: CASSPSWRGNEKLFF; V gene: TRBV18; clone size: many; J gene: TRBJ1-4; D gene: -
CDR3 DNA: TGTGCCAGCAGCGTAGGGAGCGGGAGGGCCTACGAGCAGTACTTC; CDR3 protein: CASSVGSGRAYEQYF; V gene: TRBV9; clone size: many; J gene: TRBJ2-7; D gene: TRBD2
CDR3 DNA: TGCAGCGTTGACCCTGGACGGAACTATGGCTACACCTTC; CDR3 protein: CSVDPGRNYGYTF; V gene: TRBV29-1; clone size: -; J gene: TRBJ1-2; D gene: -
CDR3 DNA: TGTGCCTGGAAGTCGGGACTAGCGGGAGTCACAGATACGCAGTATTTT; CDR3 protein: CAWKSGLAGVTDTQYF; V gene: TRBV30; clone size: -; J gene: TRBJ2-3; D gene: TRBD2
CDR3 DNA: TGTGCCAGCAGCCGTCCTAGCGGGAGCATCTCGGAGCAGTTCTTC; CDR3 protein: CASSRPSGSISEQFF; V gene: TRBV5-4; clone size: few; J gene: TRBJ2-1; D gene: TRBD2
CDR3 DNA: TGCAGCGGTGTGACAGCCACAGATACGCAGTATTTT; CDR3 protein: CSGVTATDTQYF; V gene: TRBV29-1; clone size: -; J gene: TRBJ2-3; D gene: -
CDR3 DNA: TGTGCCAGCAGCCCCCCTGTCACGAACACCGGGGAGCTGTTTTTT; CDR3 protein: CASSPPVTNTGELFF; V gene: TRBV12-3/TRBV12-4; clone size: many; J gene: TRBJ2-2; D gene: -
CDR3 DNA: TGCAGTGCTAGACGGGCCTTGGAGGGCTACACCTTC; CDR3 protein: CSARRALEGYTF; V gene: TRBV20-1; clone size: once; J gene: TRBJ1-2; D gene: -
CDR3 DNA: TGCAGCGTTAACCCTAGCGGGGGTGACGAGCAGTACTTC; CDR3 protein: CSVNPSGGDEQYF; V gene: TRBV29-1; clone size: -; J gene: TRBJ2-7; D gene: TRBD2